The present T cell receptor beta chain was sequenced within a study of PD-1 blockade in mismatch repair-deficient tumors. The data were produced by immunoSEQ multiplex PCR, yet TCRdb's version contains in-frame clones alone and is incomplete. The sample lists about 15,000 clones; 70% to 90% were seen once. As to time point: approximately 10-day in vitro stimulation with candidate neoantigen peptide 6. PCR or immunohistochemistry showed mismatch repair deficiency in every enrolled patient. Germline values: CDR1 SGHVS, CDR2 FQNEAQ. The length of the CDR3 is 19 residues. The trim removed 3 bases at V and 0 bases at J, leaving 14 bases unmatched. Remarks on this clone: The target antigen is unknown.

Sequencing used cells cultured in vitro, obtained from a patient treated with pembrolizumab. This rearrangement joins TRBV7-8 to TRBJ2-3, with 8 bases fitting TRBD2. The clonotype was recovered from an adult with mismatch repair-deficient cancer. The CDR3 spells CASSFFRAGVGYSTDTQYF. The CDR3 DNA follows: TGTGCCAGCAGCTTTTTCAGAGCGGGAGTGGGGTACAGCACAGATACGCAGTATTTT.